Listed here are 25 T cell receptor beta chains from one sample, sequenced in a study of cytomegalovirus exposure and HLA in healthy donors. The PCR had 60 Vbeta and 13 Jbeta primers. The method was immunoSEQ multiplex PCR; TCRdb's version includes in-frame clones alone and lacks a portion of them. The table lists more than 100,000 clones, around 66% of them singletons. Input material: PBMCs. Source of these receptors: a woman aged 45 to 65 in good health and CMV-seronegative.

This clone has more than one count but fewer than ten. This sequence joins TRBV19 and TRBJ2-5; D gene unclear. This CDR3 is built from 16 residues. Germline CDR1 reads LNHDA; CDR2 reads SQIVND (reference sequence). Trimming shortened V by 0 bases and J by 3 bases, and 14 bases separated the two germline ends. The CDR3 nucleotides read TGTGCCAGTAGTATAGATCTGCAGTACAGAAAAGAGACCCAGTACTTC. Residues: CASSIDLQYRKETQYF. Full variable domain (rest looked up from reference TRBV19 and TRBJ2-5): DGGITQSPKYLFRKEGQNVTLSCEQNLNHDAMYWYRQDPGQGLRLIYYSQIVNDFQKGDIAEGYSVSREKKESFPLTVTSAQKNPTAFYLCASSIDLQYRKETQYFGPGTRLLVL.

CDR3 in DNA: TGTGCCAGCAGCTTGTTAAGAGGCGAGCAGTACTTC. Residues: CASSLLRGEQYF. V and J are TRBV5-4 and TRBJ2-7; D gene unclear. The length of the CDR3 is 12 residues. V lost 1 base and J 6 bases, leaving 8 bases between the germline ends. Germline CDR1 is SGHNT and CDR2 is YYREEE (reference sequence).

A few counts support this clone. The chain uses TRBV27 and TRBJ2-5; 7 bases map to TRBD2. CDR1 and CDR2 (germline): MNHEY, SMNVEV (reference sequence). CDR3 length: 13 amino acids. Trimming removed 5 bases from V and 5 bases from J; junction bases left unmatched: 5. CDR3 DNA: TGTGCCAGCAGTACGGGGGGTCGGGAGACCCAGTACTTC. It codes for CASSTGGRETQYF.

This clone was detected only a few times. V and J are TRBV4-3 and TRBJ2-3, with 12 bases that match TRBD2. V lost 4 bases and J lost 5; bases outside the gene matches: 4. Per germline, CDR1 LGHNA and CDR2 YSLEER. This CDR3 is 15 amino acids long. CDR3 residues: CASSRILAGGDTQYF. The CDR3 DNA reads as TGCGCCAGCAGCCGAATACTAGCGGGAGGAGATACGCAGTATTTT.

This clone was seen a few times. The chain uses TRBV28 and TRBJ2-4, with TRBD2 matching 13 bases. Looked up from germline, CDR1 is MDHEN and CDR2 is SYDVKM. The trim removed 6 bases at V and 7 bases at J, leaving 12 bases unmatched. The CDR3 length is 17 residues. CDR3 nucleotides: TGTGCCAGCAGATATATAGGGACTAGCGGGAAGGGGAACATTCAGTACTTC. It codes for CASRYIGTSGKGNIQYF.

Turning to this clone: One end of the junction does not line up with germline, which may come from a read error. CDR3 nucleotides: TGCGCCAGCAGCCAAGATGGAGGGACAGATAAGCAGTATTTT. Residues: CASSQDGGTDKQYF. V is TRBV4-1 and J is TRBJ2-3, with D possibly TRBD1 on 7 matching bases. Germline CDR1 is MGHRA and CDR2 is YSYEKL. The CDR3 length is 14 residues.

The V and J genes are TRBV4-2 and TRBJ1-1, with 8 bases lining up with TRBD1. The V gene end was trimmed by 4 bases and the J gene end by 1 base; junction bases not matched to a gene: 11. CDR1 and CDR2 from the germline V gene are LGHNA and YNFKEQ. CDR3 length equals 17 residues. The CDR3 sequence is CASSRAPGQASNTEAFF. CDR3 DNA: TGTGCCAGCAGCCGGGCTCCGGGACAGGCCTCGAACACTGAAGCTTTCTTT.

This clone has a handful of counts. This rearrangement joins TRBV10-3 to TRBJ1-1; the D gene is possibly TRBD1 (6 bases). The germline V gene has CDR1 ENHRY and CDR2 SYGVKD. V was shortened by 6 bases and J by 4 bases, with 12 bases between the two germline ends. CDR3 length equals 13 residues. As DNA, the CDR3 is TGTGCCATCAGCCGGGGGGCGGGCACTGAAGCTTTCTTT. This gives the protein CAISRGAGTEAFF.

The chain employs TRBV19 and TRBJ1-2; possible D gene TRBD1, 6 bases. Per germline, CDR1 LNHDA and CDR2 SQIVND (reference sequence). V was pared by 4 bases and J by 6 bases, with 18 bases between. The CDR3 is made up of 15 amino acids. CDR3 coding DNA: TGTGCCAGTAGTACCCAACCCGGGACACTCAATGGCTACACCTTC. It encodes CASSTQPGTLNGYTF.

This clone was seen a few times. The CDR3 is CASSLTLEKLFF. CDR3 in DNA: TGTGCCAGCAGCTTGACCCTAGAAAAACTGTTTTTT. The chain has TRBV5-5 and TRBJ1-4; no clear D gene. This CDR3 is built from 12 residues. Germline V gene lookup returns CDR1 SGHKS and CDR2 YYEKEE (reference sequence). Trimming took 1 base from V and 8 from J, leaving 6 bases between them.

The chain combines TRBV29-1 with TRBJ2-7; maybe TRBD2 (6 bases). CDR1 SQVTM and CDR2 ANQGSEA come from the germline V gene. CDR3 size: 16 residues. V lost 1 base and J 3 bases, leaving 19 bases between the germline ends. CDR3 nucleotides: TGCAGCGTTGAAGGTCTAGACGGCCCCGGGGGCTACGAGCAGTACTTC. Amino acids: CSVEGLDGPGGYEQYF.

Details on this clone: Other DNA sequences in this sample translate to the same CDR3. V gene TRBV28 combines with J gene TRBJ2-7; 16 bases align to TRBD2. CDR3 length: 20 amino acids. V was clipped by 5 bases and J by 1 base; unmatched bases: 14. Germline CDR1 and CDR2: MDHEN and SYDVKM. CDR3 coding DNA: TGTGCCAGCAGTCTCCATATCCCAGGGACTAGCGGGGGGGCGTCCTACGAGCAGTACTTC. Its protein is CASSLHIPGTSGGASYEQYF.

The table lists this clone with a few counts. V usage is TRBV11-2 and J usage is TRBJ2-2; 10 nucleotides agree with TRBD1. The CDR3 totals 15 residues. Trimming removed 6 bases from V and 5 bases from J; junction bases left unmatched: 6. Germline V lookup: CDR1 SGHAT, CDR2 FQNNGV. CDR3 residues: CASSWDRGWTGELFF. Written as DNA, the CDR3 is TGTGCCAGCAGTTGGGACAGGGGTTGGACCGGGGAGCTGTTTTTT.

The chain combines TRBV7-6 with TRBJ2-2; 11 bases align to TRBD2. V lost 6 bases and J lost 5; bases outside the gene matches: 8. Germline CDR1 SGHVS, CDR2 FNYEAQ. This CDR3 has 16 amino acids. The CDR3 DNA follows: TGTGCCAGCAGAGCAATAGCGGGAGGGTTAACCGGGGAGCTGTTTTTT. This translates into CASRAIAGGLTGELFF.

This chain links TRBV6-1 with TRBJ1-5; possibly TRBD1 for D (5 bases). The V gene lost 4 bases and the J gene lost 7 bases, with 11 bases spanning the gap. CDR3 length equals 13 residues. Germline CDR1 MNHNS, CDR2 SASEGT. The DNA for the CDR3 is TGTGCCAGCAGTGGCCCAGGGCTACAGCCCCAGCATTTT. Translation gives CASSGPGLQPQHF.

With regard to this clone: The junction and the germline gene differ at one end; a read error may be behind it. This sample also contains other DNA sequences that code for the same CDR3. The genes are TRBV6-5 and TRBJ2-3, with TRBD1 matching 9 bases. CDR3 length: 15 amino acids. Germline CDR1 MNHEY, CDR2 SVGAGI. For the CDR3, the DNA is TGTGCTAGCAGTTACTTGACAGGGGGAACAGATACGCAGTATTTT. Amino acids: CASSYLTGGTDTQYF.

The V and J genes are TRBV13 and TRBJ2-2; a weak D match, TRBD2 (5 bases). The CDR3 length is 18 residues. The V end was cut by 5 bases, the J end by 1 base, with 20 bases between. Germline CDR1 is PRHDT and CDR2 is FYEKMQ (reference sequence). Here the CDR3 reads CASSHMGRAAGNTGELFF. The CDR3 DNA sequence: TGTGCCAGCAGCCACATGGGTCGCGCGGCGGGGAACACCGGGGAGCTGTTTTTT.

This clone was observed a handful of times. The CDR3, as DNA: TGTGCCAGCAGCATTAGCGGGAGCGCAAACACCGGGGAGCTGTTTTTT. Its translation: CASSISGSANTGELFF. The rearrangement joins TRBV7-7 to TRBJ2-2; 9 bases map to TRBD2. J gave up 2 bases and V 5 bases, and 6 bases lay outside the gene matches. This CDR3 has 16 amino acids. The V gene's germline CDR1 is SSHAT and CDR2 FNYEAQ (reference sequence).

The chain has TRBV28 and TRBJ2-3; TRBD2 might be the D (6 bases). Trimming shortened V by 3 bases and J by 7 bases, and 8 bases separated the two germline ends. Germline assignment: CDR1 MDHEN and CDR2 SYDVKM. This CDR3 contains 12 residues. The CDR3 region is CASSFGGNTQYF. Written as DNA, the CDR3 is TGTGCCAGCAGTTTTGGGGGGAATACGCAGTATTTT. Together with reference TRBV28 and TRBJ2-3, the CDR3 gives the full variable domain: DVKVTQSSRYLVKRTGEKVFLECVQDMDHENMFWYRQDPGLGLRLIYFSYDVKMKEKGDIPEGYSVSREKKERFSLILESASTNQTSMYLCASSFGGNTQYFGPGTRLTVL.

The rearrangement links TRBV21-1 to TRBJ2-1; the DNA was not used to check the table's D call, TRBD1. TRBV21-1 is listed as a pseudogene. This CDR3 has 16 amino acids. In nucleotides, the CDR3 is TGTGCCAGCAGCAAAGTAGACAGGGGGCGCAAAGATGAGCAGTTCTTC. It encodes CASSKVDRGRKDEQFF.

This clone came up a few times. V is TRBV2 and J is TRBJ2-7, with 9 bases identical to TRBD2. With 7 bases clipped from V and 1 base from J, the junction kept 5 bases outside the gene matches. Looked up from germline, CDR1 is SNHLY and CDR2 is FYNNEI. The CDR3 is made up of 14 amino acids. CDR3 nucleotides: TGTGCCAGCATTGTAGGACTAGCGTCCTACGAGCAGTACTTC. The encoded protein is CASIVGLASYEQYF.

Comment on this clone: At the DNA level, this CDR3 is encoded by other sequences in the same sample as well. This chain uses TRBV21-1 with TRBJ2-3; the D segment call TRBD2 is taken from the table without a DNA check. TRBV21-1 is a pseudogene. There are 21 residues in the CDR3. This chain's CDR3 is CASSTKPTSGGSSSSTDTQYF. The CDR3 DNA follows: TGTGCCAGCAGCACAAAGCCGACTAGCGGGGGCTCGTCTTCTAGCACAGATACGCAGTATTTT.

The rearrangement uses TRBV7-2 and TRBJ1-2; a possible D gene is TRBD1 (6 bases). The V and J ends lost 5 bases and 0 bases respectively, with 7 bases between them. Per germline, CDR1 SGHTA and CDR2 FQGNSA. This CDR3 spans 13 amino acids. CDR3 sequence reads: CASSGQPNYGYTF. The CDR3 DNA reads TGTGCCAGCAGCGGACAGCCTAACTATGGCTACACCTTC.

The CDR3 bases are TGCGCCAGCAGCCGGAAAGCCGGGACAGGGGAAGAAGGCTACACCTTC. Translating gives CASSRKAGTGEEGYTF. The V call is TRBV4-1, the J call TRBJ1-2; 10 positions match TRBD1. V gave up 4 bases and J gave up 8 bases; unmatched junction bases: 13. The CDR3 has 16 residues. Germline-derived CDR1 and CDR2 are MGHRA and YSYEKL.

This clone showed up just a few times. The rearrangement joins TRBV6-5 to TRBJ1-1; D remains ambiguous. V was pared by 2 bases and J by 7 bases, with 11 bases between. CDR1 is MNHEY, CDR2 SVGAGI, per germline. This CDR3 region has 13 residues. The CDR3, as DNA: TGTGCCAGCAGTTACGCCAGAGGCGGTGAAGCTTTCTTT. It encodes CASSYARGGEAFF.